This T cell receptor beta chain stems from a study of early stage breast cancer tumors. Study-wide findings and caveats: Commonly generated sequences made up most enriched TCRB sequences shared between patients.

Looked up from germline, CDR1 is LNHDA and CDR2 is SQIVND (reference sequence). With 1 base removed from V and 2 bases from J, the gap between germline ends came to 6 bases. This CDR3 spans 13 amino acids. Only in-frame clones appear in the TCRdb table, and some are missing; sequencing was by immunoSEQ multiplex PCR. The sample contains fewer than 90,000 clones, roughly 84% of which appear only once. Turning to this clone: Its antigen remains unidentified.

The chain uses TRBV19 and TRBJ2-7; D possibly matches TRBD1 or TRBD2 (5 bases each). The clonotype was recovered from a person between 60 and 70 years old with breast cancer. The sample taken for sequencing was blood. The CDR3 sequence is CASSIVGAYEQYF. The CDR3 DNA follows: TGTGCCAGTAGTATAGTGGGGGCCTACGAGCAGTACTTC.